The 30 T cell receptor beta chains below come from one sample, sequenced in a study of Ad26.COV2.S vaccination and SARS-CoV-2 variants. Only in-frame clones appear in the TCRdb table, and some are missing; sequencing was by immunoSEQ multiplex PCR. The table shows about 410,000 clones, with around 92% occurring only once. Treatment reported: some 20 received Ad26.COV2.S at low or high dose, single or two shots; about 5 received placebo; per-sample allocation not given. Sampling occurred on day 63 after the first vaccine or placebo injection. Here the sequenced sample was peripheral blood, taken in a trial of Ad26.COV2.S vaccine versus placebo. The receptors come from a person aged 18-65 years who received the Ad26.COV2.S COVID-19 vaccine or a placebo.

This chain uses TRBV19 with TRBJ2-1; 8 nucleotides align to TRBD1. Germline V gene sequence: CDR1 LNHDA, CDR2 SQIVND (reference sequence). The J segment lost 10 bases and the V segment lost 10 bases, leaving 9 bases of the junction unmatched. CDR3 length: 12 residues. In nucleotides, the CDR3 is TGTGCCACCGGGGACAGGATCGGCGAGCAGTTCTTC. Amino acid sequence: CATGDRIGEQFF.

The genes are TRBV5-5 and TRBJ1-5; D perhaps matches TRBD1 (6 bases). The CDR3 contains 18 residues. Germline V gene lookup returns CDR1 SGHKS and CDR2 YYEKEE (reference sequence). V shed 0 bases and J shed 2 bases, with 18 bases lying between them. CDR3 region: CASSLDLQGRGGNQPQHF. The CDR3 nucleotides read TGTGCCAGCAGCTTGGACCTCCAGGGGAGGGGAGGCAATCAGCCCCAGCATTTT.

The chain links TRBV28 to TRBJ1-3; no firm D call. The CDR3 has 15 amino acids. V was clipped by 5 bases and J by 0 bases, with 11 bases between them. Germline V gives CDR1 MDHEN, CDR2 SYDVKM. CDR3 protein: CASSGELYSGNTIYF. Here the CDR3 DNA reads TGTGCCAGCAGTGGGGAACTGTACTCTGGAAACACCATATATTTT.

The CDR3 DNA follows: TGTGCCAGCACCCCTAATAGCAATCAGCCCCAGCATTTT. Residues: CASTPNSNQPQHF. The chain uses TRBV12-3 or TRBV12-4 and TRBJ1-5, with D uncertain. V lost 7 bases and J 0 bases, leaving 7 bases between the germline ends. This CDR3 has 13 residues.

This chain connects TRBV28 to TRBJ2-7; the D gene is possibly TRBD1 (6 bases). CDR1 MDHEN and CDR2 SYDVKM come from the germline V gene. V dropped 7 bases and J dropped 2 bases, with 9 bases sitting between them. The CDR3 spans 12 residues. CDR3 nucleotide sequence: TGTGCCAGCAACGGACAGACCTACGAGCAGTACTTC. It encodes CASNGQTYEQYF.

The chain employs TRBV9 and TRBJ2-1, with a weak D call TRBD1 (6 bases). Between the trimmed V and J ends, which lost 3 bases and 9 bases, there was a span of 10 bases. In germline, CDR1 is SGDLS, CDR2 YYNGEE. This CDR3 is 12 amino acids long. CDR3 nucleotides: TGTGCCAGCAGCGATCGAGGGGGTGAGCAGTTCTTC. This gives the protein CASSDRGGEQFF.

This chain links TRBV20-1 with TRBJ1-2; D call uncertain. This CDR3 is 11 amino acids long. The V gene's germline CDR1 is DFQATT and CDR2 SNEGSKA (reference sequence). The CDR3 coding sequence is TGCAGCCCCACGGGGTTCTATGGCTACACCTTC. This sequence encodes CSPTGFYGYTF.

The rearrangement links TRBV5-1 to TRBJ2-1; TRBD2 matches 7 bases. Germline CDR1 reads SGHRS; CDR2 reads YFSETQ. The CDR3 is 15 residues long. V lost 0 bases and J lost 6; bases outside the gene matches: 6. Written as DNA, the CDR3 is TGCGCCAGCAGCTTGGACCCTAGCGGAGTCAATGAGCAGTTCTTC. It encodes CASSLDPSGVNEQFF.

Remarks on this clone: The sample carries other DNA sequences with the same CDR3. The chain uses TRBV5-1 and TRBJ1-5; tentative D call: TRBD1 (6 bases). Germline V CDR1 and CDR2: SGHRS, YFSETQ. The V end lost 3 bases, the J end lost 2 bases, and 9 bases lay between the germline ends. This CDR3 has 14 amino acids. The CDR3 nucleotides are TGCGCCAGCAGCTCGGGACAAGGCAATCAGCCCCAGCATTTT. This gives the protein CASSSGQGNQPQHF.

CDR3: CASSPPDRAFYGYTF. The CDR3 bases are TGTGCCAGCTCACCACCGGACAGAGCCTTCTATGGCTACACCTTC. The rearrangement links TRBV18 to TRBJ1-2; D is possibly TRBD1 (6 bases). Germline CDR1 reads KGHSH; CDR2 reads LQKENI. This CDR3 region has 15 residues. The V gene lost 0 bases and the J gene lost 4 bases, with 12 bases spanning the gap.

This chain connects TRBV14 to TRBJ1-2; TRBD1 is a possible D gene (5 bases). Germline V gene lookup returns CDR1 SGHDN and CDR2 FVKESK. The CDR3 runs 13 residues. V was trimmed by 1 base and J by 9 bases, leaving 12 bases between them. CDR3 sequence: CASSQVTGARYTF. The CDR3 bases are TGTGCCAGCAGCCAAGTAACCGGGGCCCGCTACACCTTC.

This clone was detected only once. The rearrangement joins TRBV19 to TRBJ1-5; unclear D gene. Trimming shortened V by 3 bases and J by 0 bases, and 6 bases separated the two germline ends. Germline V gene data show CDR1 as LNHDA and CDR2 as SQIVND (reference sequence). The CDR3 runs 14 residues. The CDR3 loop reads CASSIWGSNQPQHF. The CDR3 coding sequence is TGTGCCAGTAGTATTTGGGGTAGCAATCAGCCCCAGCATTTT.

This clone turned up a few times. The V call is TRBV7-9, the J call TRBJ1-1; tentatively, D is TRBD1 (5 bases). The germline V gene encodes CDR1 SEHNR and CDR2 FQNEAQ (reference sequence). V was shortened by 5 bases and J by 1 base, with 8 bases between the two germline ends. This CDR3 contains 13 residues. CDR3 coding DNA: TGTGCCAGCAGCGCCGGGACGAACACTGAAGCTTTCTTT. Translation gives CASSAGTNTEAFF.

The chain recombines TRBV5-8 with TRBJ2-2; no clear D gene. Germline assignment: CDR1 SGHTS and CDR2 YDEGEE. V shed 0 bases and J shed 0 bases, with 3 bases lying between them. The CDR3 is 14 amino acids. The CDR3 DNA sequence: TGTGCCAGCAGCTTGGACACGAACACCGGGGAGCTGTTTTTT. Translating it yields CASSLDTNTGELFF.

This clone was seen once. The chain uses TRBV11-2 and TRBJ1-5, with a possible D match to TRBD1 (6 bases). V was pared by 1 base and J by 0 bases, with 13 bases between. Germline CDR1 SGHAT, CDR2 FQNNGV. The CDR3 consists of 17 residues. CDR3 coding DNA: TGTGCCAGCAGCTTAGGTCAGGGGACACCTAGCAATCAGCCCCAGCATTTT. Its protein is CASSLGQGTPSNQPQHF.

This clone was detected only once. V gene TRBV4-1 combines with J gene TRBJ2-3; 7 nucleotides align to TRBD2. J lost 9 bases, V lost 6 bases, and 12 bases had no gene match. There are 14 residues in the CDR3. In germline, CDR1 is MGHRA, CDR2 YSYEKL. CDR3 sequence: CASRSGFGGITQYF. The CDR3 coding sequence is TGCGCCAGCAGATCTGGCTTCGGGGGGATAACGCAGTATTTT.

J is TRBJ2-7 and V is TRBV10-3, with D possibly being TRBD1 (6 bases). Germline assignment: CDR1 ENHRY and CDR2 SYGVKD. The CDR3 is made up of 12 amino acids. The V gene lost 4 bases and the J gene lost 6 bases, with 10 bases spanning the gap. The CDR3 sequence is CAISGGPGEQYF. The DNA for the CDR3 is TGTGCCATCAGTGGGGGGCCGGGCGAGCAGTACTTC.

The chain carries TRBV4-1 and TRBJ2-7; 9 bases are a match to TRBD2. With V trimmed by 2 bases and J by 3 bases, 11 bases remained unmatched. The CDR3 length is 17 residues. Germline CDR1 reads MGHRA; CDR2 reads YSYEKL. DNA of the CDR3: TGCGCCAGCAGCCAACTAAAGCGGGGGGCCATACGCTACGAGCAGTACTTC. This encodes CASSQLKRGAIRYEQYF.

For the CDR3, the DNA is TGTGCCAGCAGCTTATCCGGGGAGCTGTTTTTT. Residues: CASSLSGELFF. The chain couples TRBV7-9 to TRBJ2-2; D gene unclear. Germline V gene sequence: CDR1 SEHNR, CDR2 FQNEAQ (reference sequence). V was shortened by 2 bases and J by 6 bases, with 1 base between the two germline ends. The CDR3 is 11 residues long.

The chain links TRBV4-1 to TRBJ2-1; D call uncertain. Between the trimmed V and J ends, which lost 3 bases and 7 bases, there was a span of 7 bases. Germline loops: CDR1 MGHRA, CDR2 YSYEKL. CDR3 length: 12 residues. Here the CDR3 reads CASSQGRNEQFF. The CDR3 DNA reads as TGCGCCAGCAGCCAGGGAAGGAATGAGCAGTTCTTC.

The chain uses TRBV5-4 and TRBJ2-1, with 12 nucleotides matching TRBD1. Germline-derived CDR1 and CDR2 are SGHNT and YYREEE (reference sequence). After removal of 4 bases from V and 9 bases from J, the junction contained 14 bases not matched to a gene. The CDR3 is 17 residues long. CDR3 coding DNA: TGTGCCAGCAGCACGCCCCGGGACAGGGGGCGCATAGGTGAGCAGTTCTTC. It encodes CASSTPRDRGRIGEQFF.

This sequence joins TRBV12-3 or TRBV12-4 and TRBJ1-5, with TRBD1 matching over 7 bases. This CDR3 comprises 12 residues. The ends lost 8 bases at V and 3 bases at J; junction bases unmatched: 1. This chain's CDR3 is CASGQVNQPQHF. DNA of the CDR3: TGTGCCAGCGGACAGGTCAATCAGCCCCAGCATTTT.

This rearrangement joins TRBV19 to TRBJ2-3; the D is unclear. The CDR3 runs 15 residues. The germline gives CDR1 LNHDA, CDR2 SQIVND (reference sequence). V gave up 6 bases and J gave up 1 base, with 14 bases separating them. In nucleotides, the CDR3 is TGTGCCAGTAGGCGAGGTCCCATCGGCACAGATACGCAGTATTTT. It encodes CASRRGPIGTDTQYF.

The chain links TRBV2 to TRBJ2-4, with TRBD2 matching 9 bases. V lost 8 bases and J lost 7; bases outside the gene matches: 6. The CDR3 consists of 13 residues. Germline CDR1 SNHLY, CDR2 FYNNEI. CDR3 DNA sequence: TGTGCCAGCGGGGGACTAGCTCGGAACATTCAGTACTTC. Translation gives CASGGLARNIQYF.

This chain connects TRBV4-3 to TRBJ1-2; the D is unclear. The germline V and J ends were trimmed by 0 bases and 3 bases, with 8 bases remaining between them. The CDR3 contains 14 residues. The V gene's germline CDR1 is LGHNA and CDR2 YSLEER. CDR3 residues: CASSQDNLDYGYTF. The CDR3, as DNA: TGCGCCAGCAGCCAAGACAACCTAGACTATGGCTACACCTTC.

This chain uses TRBV6-5 with TRBJ1-2; weak D call: TRBD1 (6 bases). The germline V gene has CDR1 MNHEY and CDR2 SVGAGI. The CDR3 runs 12 residues. The ends were cut back, 6 bases at V and 2 bases at J, with 7 bases in the middle. As DNA, the CDR3 is TGTGCCAGCAGGACAGGAAACTATGGCTACACCTTC. Translated: CASRTGNYGYTF.

The rearrangement links TRBV28 to TRBJ2-7; D remains unclear. In germline, CDR1 is MDHEN, CDR2 SYDVKM. There are 16 residues in the CDR3. V was cut by 6 bases and J by 2 bases, with 20 bases left in between. The CDR3 coding sequence is TGTGCCAGCAGCACCTGGGTATGGCCTAAACCCTACGAGCAGTACTTC. This gives the protein CASSTWVWPKPYEQYF.

This rearrangement joins TRBV12-3 or TRBV12-4 to TRBJ1-2; D gene uncertain. The V and J ends lost 3 bases and 8 bases respectively, with 13 bases between them. The CDR3 totals 13 residues. CDR3 amino acids: CASSFERISGYTF. The DNA for the CDR3 is TGTGCCAGCAGTTTTGAGAGGATAAGCGGCTACACCTTC.

The DNA for the CDR3 is TGTGCCAGCAGTGATCGGGGACAGTACAGGGCAATCTACGAGCAGTACTTC. Translated: CASSDRGQYRAIYEQYF. V usage is TRBV6-2 or TRBV6-3 and J usage is TRBJ2-7; 7 bases are a match to TRBD1. Germline V gives CDR1 MNHEY, CDR2 SVGEGT. With 5 bases clipped from V and 3 bases from J, the junction kept 16 bases outside the gene matches. The CDR3 has 17 residues.

The chain links TRBV7-9 to TRBJ2-7; D not certain. The germline V gene has CDR1 SEHNR and CDR2 FQNEAQ (reference sequence). Trimming cost V 2 bases and J 4 bases, with 3 bases left between them. This CDR3 has 11 amino acids. The CDR3 coding sequence is TGTGCCAGCAGCTTAAAATACGAGCAGTACTTC. Translation: CASSLKYEQYF.